This TCR beta chain was sequenced during a study of T cell changes during pregnancy in multiple sclerosis. This CDR3 is 15 amino acids long. The germline gives CDR1 LGHNA, CDR2 YNFKEQ. Trimming removed 6 bases from V and 4 bases from J, with 17 bases in between. Assay used: immunoSEQ multiplex PCR; TCRdb lists only in-frame clones, some missing. The sample has 33,000 or so clones, around nine tenths seen once. This sequence joins TRBV4-2 and TRBJ2-3; tentative D call: TRBD2 (6 bases). The input for sequencing was CD8+ T cells from peripheral blood mononuclear cells, taken in the second trimester of pregnancy. The receptor's source is a female donor with multiple sclerosis, enrolled in a pregnancy study. CDR3 nucleotide sequence: TGTGCCAGCAGAGGAGGGTCCCAGGATGCAGATACGCAGTATTTT. Its protein is CASRGGSQDADTQYF.